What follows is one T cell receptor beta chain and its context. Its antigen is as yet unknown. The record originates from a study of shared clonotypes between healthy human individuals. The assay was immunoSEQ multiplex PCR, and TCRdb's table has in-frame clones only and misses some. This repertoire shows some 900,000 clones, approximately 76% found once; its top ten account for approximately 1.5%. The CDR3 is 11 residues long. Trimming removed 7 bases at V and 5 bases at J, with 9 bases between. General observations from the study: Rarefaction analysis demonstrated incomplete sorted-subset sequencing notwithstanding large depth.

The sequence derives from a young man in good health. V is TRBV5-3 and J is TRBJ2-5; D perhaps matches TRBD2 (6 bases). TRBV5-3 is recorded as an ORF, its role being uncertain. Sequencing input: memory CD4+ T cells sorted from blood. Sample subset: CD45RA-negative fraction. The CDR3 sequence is CARRGSETQYF. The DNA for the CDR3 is TGTGCCAGACGGGGGAGTGAGACCCAGTACTTC.